The 14 T cell receptor beta chains below were found in one sample sequenced in a study of shared clonotypes between healthy human individuals. The naive CD8 population came from CD45RO-negative cells selected for CCR7, without terminally differentiated effector memory CD45RA+ cells. Measured with immunoSEQ multiplex PCR; TCRdb has only the in-frame clones, and not every one. The profile shows millions of clones, about 95% of them singletons. What was sequenced was naive CD8+ T cells sorted from blood. The receptors stem from a man aged 18-30 years in good health.

Comment on this clone: This same CDR3 is encoded by further DNA sequences in the sample. The chain joins TRBV5-4 to TRBJ2-7; 8 nucleotides align to TRBD1. The ends lost 4 bases at V and 1 base at J; junction bases unmatched: 7. Germline lookup yields CDR1 SGHNT and CDR2 YYREEE (reference sequence). The CDR3 contains 15 residues. CDR3 protein: CASSPGQGISYEQYF. The CDR3 nucleotides are TGTGCCAGCAGCCCCGGACAGGGAATATCCTACGAGCAGTACTTC.

The chain couples TRBV10-3 to TRBJ1-4; tentatively, D is TRBD1 (6 bases). This CDR3 is 19 amino acids long. Germline V lookup: CDR1 ENHRY, CDR2 SYGVKD. V dropped 6 bases and J dropped 0 bases, with 23 bases sitting between them. CDR3 bases: TGTGCCATCAGATATTGGAACAGGGTGATGGGGGCAACTAATGAAAAACTGTTTTTT. Amino acid sequence: CAIRYWNRVMGATNEKLFF.

Comments on this clone: Other DNA variants within this sample encode the same CDR3. The chain combines TRBV7-9 with TRBJ2-7, with D perhaps TRBD1 (6 bases). Between the trimmed V and J ends, which lost 5 bases and 4 bases, there was a span of 15 bases. This CDR3 is built from 14 residues. CDR1 SEHNR and CDR2 FQNEAQ come from the germline V gene (reference sequence). CDR3 DNA: TGTGCCAGCAGCGTAACAGGGAACTCTTACGAGCAGTACTTC. Translated: CASSVTGNSYEQYF.

This clone is a singleton in its sample. In nucleotides, the CDR3 is TGTGCCAGCAGCTGGGGACAGGGCAGAACTGAAGCTTTCTTT. Its translation: CASSWGQGRTEAFF. The V gene is TRBV11-2, the J gene TRBJ1-1, with 9 bases identical to TRBD1. In germline, CDR1 is SGHAT, CDR2 FQNNGV. With 4 bases clipped from V and 5 bases from J, the junction kept 5 bases outside the gene matches. This CDR3 has 14 residues.

The chain has TRBV7-8 and TRBJ2-3; D not resolved. This CDR3 region has 15 residues. Germline lookup yields CDR1 SGHVS and CDR2 FQNEAQ. The V end lost 6 bases, the J end lost 2 bases, and 15 bases lay between the germline ends. CDR3 in amino acids: CASSRLETFTDTQYF. CDR3 in DNA: TGTGCCAGCAGTCGACTTGAAACATTCACAGATACGCAGTATTTT.

The sample holds one count of this clone. The chain joins TRBV7-9 to TRBJ2-1; 11 nucleotides line up with TRBD2. The CDR3 loop spans 14 amino acids. Trimming cost V 6 bases and J 5 bases; bases outside gene matches: 3. Germline CDR1 and CDR2: SEHNR and FQNEAQ (reference sequence). This CDR3 is CASRGLAVNNEQFF. CDR3 DNA sequence: TGTGCCAGCAGGGGACTAGCGGTTAACAATGAGCAGTTCTTC.

The genes are TRBV14 and TRBJ1-5; unclear D gene. Germline V gene sequence: CDR1 SGHDN, CDR2 FVKESK. The CDR3 runs to 13 residues. V lost 1 base, J lost 5 bases, and 6 bases lay in between. CDR3 region: CASSQAQDQPQHF. CDR3 bases: TGTGCCAGCAGCCAAGCCCAGGATCAGCCCCAGCATTTT.

This chain joins TRBV28 and TRBJ1-1; D may be TRBD1 (5 bases). V lost 11 bases and J lost 0, with 28 bases in between. CDR1 and CDR2 (germline): MDHEN, SYDVKM. This CDR3 comprises 18 residues. As DNA, the CDR3 is TGTGCCGCCATCCTTCCGGGACCCACGACCCCCATGAACACTGAAGCTTTCTTT. It codes for CAAILPGPTTPMNTEAFF.

The rearrangement links TRBV10-1 to TRBJ2-1; 7 bases are a match to TRBD2. J lost 7 bases, V lost 2 bases, and 8 bases had no gene match. Germline CDR1 and CDR2: WNHNN and SYGVQD (reference sequence). CDR3 length equals 15 residues. The DNA of the CDR3 is TGCGCCAGCAGTGAGGGGGGGGAGTCGTGGAATGAGCAGTTCTTC. It is translated as CASSEGGESWNEQFF.

Comment on this clone: The same CDR3 can be traced to other DNA sequences in this sample. This chain joins TRBV9 and TRBJ2-1; 7 nucleotides line up with TRBD2. Germline CDR1 reads SGDLS; CDR2 reads YYNGEE. The CDR3 runs 12 residues. V shed 3 bases, J shed 7 bases, and the junction held 1 base outside the gene matches. CDR3 nucleotides: TGTGCCAGCAGCGGGGGAGGGAATGAGCAGTTCTTC. Protein: CASSGGGNEQFF.

The rearrangement joins TRBV6-6 to TRBJ1-5; unclear D gene. Between the trimmed V and J ends, which lost 2 bases and 8 bases, there was a span of 16 bases. From germline, CDR1 is MNHNY and CDR2 SVGAGI (reference sequence). The CDR3 totals 15 residues. This CDR3 reads CASSYGRPSWEPQHF. The DNA of the CDR3 is TGTGCCAGCAGTTACGGGAGGCCCTCCTGGGAGCCCCAGCATTTT.

The CDR3 protein is CASSEYRLAGGLNEQFF. For the CDR3, the DNA is TGTGCCAGCAGTGAATACCGCCTAGCGGGAGGGCTTAATGAGCAGTTCTTC. The chain couples TRBV25-1 to TRBJ2-1; 12 bases match TRBD2. The CDR3 totals 17 residues. J gave up 7 bases and V 0 bases, and 7 bases lay outside the gene matches. CDR1 and CDR2 from the germline V gene are MGHDK and SYGVNS.

Note on this clone: A read error may account for a junction end that differs from germline. Other DNA sequences in the same sample also yield this CDR3. The chain couples TRBV5-4 to TRBJ2-7; perhaps D is TRBD1 or TRBD2 (5 bases each). The CDR3 length is 13 residues. Germline V gives CDR1 SGHNT, CDR2 YYREEE (reference sequence). The DNA for the CDR3 is TGTGCTAGCAGCTTCCAGGGTGGGGGCGAGCAGTACTTC. Amino acids: CASSFQGGGEQYF.

The chain is built from TRBV5-6 and TRBJ2-5, with D hard to call. Trimming left V 6 bases short and J 2 bases short, with 11 bases between. Looked up from germline, CDR1 is SGHDT and CDR2 is YYEEEE. CDR3 length: 13 residues. CDR3 coding DNA: TGTGCCAGCATAGGGATCGCACAAGAGACCCAGTACTTC. It is translated as CASIGIAQETQYF.